One sample yielded the 7 T cell receptor beta chains listed below, sequenced in a study of T-cell reconstitution after alpha-beta-depleted transplantation in children. Preparation of the TCRbeta library involved a method that used unique molecular identifiers. MiXCR, run by TCRdb on the PCR reads, gives a single entry per CDR3 protein. Of about 98,000 distinct CDR3 sequences in the sample, 20% to 30% are singletons; the top ten hold roughly 23%. Sequenced here: PBMCs, sampled before TCRalphabeta/CD19-depleted stem cell transplant. The receptors were gathered from a boy aged 2 to 10 with acute lymphoblastic leukemia, due to receive a stem cell transplant.

This chain links TRBV24-1 with TRBJ2-3, with D unresolved. CDR1 and CDR2 (germline): KGHDR, SFDVKD. This CDR3 has 11 amino acids. V lost 9 bases and J lost 4, with 7 bases in between. CDR3 loop: CATAVSDTQYF. The CDR3 DNA reads as TGTGCCACCGCGGTGTCAGATACGCAGTATTTT.

The chain carries TRBV12-3 or TRBV12-4 and TRBJ1-4, with TRBD1 as a possible D gene (5 bases). Deletions cut 2 bases from V and 6 bases from J, with 10 bases between. There are 14 residues in the CDR3. The CDR3 protein is CASSLRQGHEKLFF. The CDR3 DNA reads as TGTGCCAGCAGTTTAAGGCAGGGCCATGAAAAACTGTTTTTT.

This clonotype was seen more than once but under ten times. The rearrangement uses TRBV7-2 and TRBJ2-1, with a possible D match to TRBD2 (6 bases). The CDR3 runs to 17 residues. Looked up from germline, CDR1 is SGHTA and CDR2 is FQGNSA. V gave up 5 bases and J gave up 9 bases, with 26 bases separating them. CDR3 nucleotide sequence: TGTGCCAGCAGCGGAGTACCCTACGTGGGGAGGAAGGGTGAGCAGTTCTTC. Translating it yields CASSGVPYVGRKGEQFF.

This rearrangement joins TRBV5-1 to TRBJ2-2; D gene ambiguous. Germline values: CDR1 SGHRS, CDR2 YFSETQ. The CDR3 covers 12 residues. V was trimmed by 4 bases and J by 7 bases, leaving 8 bases between them. CDR3 region: CASSPPVGELFF. The CDR3 coding sequence is TGCGCCAGCAGCCCGCCCGTCGGGGAGCTGTTTTTT.

Ten or more counts support this clonotype. The chain couples TRBV5-5 to TRBJ2-7; TRBD2 matches 8 bases. The CDR3 has 14 amino acids. Germline loops: CDR1 SGHKS, CDR2 YYEKEE (reference sequence). Trimming took 4 bases from V and 3 from J; bases not matched to a gene: 6. This chain's CDR3 is CASSRRREGYEQYF. CDR3 nucleotides: TGTGCCAGCAGCCGACGCCGGGAGGGCTACGAGCAGTACTTC.

The rearrangement uses TRBV5-1 and TRBJ2-1; 7 nucleotides line up with TRBD2. J gave up 0 bases and V 4 bases, and 10 bases lay outside the gene matches. The CDR3 consists of 17 residues. From germline, CDR1 is SGHRS and CDR2 YFSETQ. Written as DNA, the CDR3 is TGCGCCAGCAGCCGGTGGGGGGGTGCTAGCTCCTACAATGAGCAGTTCTTC. Encoded protein: CASSRWGGASSYNEQFF.

The V gene is TRBV28, the J gene TRBJ2-3; D remains ambiguous. Looked up from germline, CDR1 is MDHEN and CDR2 is SYDVKM. This CDR3 is 14 amino acids long. With 6 bases removed from V and 2 bases from J, the gap between germline ends came to 12 bases. CDR3 amino acids: CASRPSSTTDTQYF. The CDR3 DNA is TGTGCCAGCAGGCCGTCCTCCACCACAGATACGCAGTATTTT.